This TCR beta chain is drawn from a study of shared clonotypes between healthy human individuals. Across the study: CD4 naive and memory got three plates each, CD8 naive two, CD8 memory one.

Produced via immunoSEQ multiplex PCR; TCRdb's table is partial and in-frame only. The data contain 700,000 to 950,000 clones, 90% to 98% of them seen just once; the ten biggest clones take up 0.2% to 0.25%. Naive CD8 cells lacked CD45RO, underwent positive selection for CCR7 and left out terminally differentiated effector memory CD45RA+ cells. Sample: naive CD8+ T cells sorted from blood. The clonotype originates from a young man in good health.

The CDR3 bases are TGTGCCAGCAGCTCACAGGGGGCTGGAGATACTGAAGCTTTCTTT. Protein sequence: CASSSQGAGDTEAFF. The chain combines TRBV5-6 with TRBJ1-1, with 9 bases that match TRBD1. The V and J ends lost 3 bases and 5 bases, in that order; junction bases with no gene match: 8. The CDR3 runs to 15 residues. Germline V gene lookup returns CDR1 SGHDT and CDR2 YYEEEE.